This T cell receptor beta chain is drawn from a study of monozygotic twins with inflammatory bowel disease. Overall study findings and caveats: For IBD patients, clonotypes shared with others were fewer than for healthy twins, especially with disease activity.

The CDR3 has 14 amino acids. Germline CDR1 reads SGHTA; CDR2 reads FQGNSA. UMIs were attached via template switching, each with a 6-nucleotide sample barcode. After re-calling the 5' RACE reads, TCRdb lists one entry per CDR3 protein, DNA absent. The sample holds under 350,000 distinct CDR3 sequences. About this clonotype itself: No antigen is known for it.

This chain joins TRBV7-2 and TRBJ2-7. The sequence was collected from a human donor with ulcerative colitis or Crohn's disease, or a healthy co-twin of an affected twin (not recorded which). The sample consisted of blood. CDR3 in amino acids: CASSSGGGYYEQYF.